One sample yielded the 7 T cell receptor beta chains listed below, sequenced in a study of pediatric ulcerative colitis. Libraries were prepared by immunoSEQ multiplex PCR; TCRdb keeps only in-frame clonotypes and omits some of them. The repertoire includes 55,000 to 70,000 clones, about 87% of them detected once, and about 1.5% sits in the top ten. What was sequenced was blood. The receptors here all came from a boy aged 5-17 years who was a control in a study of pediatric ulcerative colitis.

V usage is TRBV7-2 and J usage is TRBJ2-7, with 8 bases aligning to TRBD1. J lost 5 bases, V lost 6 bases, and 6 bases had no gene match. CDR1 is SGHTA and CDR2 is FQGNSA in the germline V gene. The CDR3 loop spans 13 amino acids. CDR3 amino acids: CASRRTGTHEQYF. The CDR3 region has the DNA TGTGCCAGCAGGCGGACAGGGACCCACGAGCAGTACTTC.

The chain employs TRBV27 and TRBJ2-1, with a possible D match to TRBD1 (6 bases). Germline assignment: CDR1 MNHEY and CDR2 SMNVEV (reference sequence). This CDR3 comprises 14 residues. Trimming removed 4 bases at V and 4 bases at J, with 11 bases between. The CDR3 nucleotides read TGTGCCAGCAGTTCAGGGGCAGGGTACAATGAGCAGTTCTTC. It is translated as CASSSGAGYNEQFF.

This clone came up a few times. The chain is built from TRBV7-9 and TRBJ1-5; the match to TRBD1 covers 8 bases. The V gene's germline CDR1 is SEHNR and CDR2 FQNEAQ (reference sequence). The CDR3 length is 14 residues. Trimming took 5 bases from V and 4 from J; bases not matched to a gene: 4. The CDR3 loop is CASSRGTGNQPQHF. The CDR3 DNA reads TGTGCCAGCAGCCGAGGGACAGGTAATCAGCCCCAGCATTTT.

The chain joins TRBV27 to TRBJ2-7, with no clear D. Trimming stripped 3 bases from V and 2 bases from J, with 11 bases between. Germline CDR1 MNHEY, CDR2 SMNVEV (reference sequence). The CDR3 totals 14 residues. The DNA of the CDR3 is TGTGCCAGCAGTTTGATTGTCGGAACCTACGAGCAGTACTTC. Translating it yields CASSLIVGTYEQYF.

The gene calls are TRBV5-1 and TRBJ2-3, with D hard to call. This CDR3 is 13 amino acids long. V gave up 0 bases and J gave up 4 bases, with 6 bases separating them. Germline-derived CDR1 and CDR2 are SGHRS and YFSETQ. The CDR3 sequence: CASSLGAADTQYF. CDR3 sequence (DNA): TGCGCCAGCAGCTTGGGGGCAGCAGATACGCAGTATTTT.

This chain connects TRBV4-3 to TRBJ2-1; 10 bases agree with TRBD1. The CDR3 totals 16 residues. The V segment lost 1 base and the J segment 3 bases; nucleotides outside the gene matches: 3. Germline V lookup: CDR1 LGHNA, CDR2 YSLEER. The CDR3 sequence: CASSQAGQGDYNEQFF. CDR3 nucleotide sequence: TGCGCCAGCAGCCAAGCAGGACAGGGGGACTACAATGAGCAGTTCTTC.

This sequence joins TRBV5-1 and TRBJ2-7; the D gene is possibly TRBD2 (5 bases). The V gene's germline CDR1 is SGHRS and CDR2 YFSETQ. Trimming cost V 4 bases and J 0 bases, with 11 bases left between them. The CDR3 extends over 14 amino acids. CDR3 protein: CASSPSGSSYEQYF. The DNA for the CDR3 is TGCGCCAGCAGCCCTTCTGGGAGCTCCTACGAGCAGTACTTC.